The 21 T cell receptor beta chains given below trace back to one sample, sequenced in a study of cytomegalovirus exposure and HLA in healthy donors. Clones were read by immunoSEQ multiplex PCR, and TCRdb kept only the in-frame ones, dropping some. Of fewer than 200,000 clones in the sample, 85% were seen once. The source material was PBMCs. The receptors stem from a young man in good health and CMV-seropositive.

This chain links TRBV6-5 with TRBJ2-7, with TRBD1 identical over 8 bases. V lost 6 bases, J lost 3 bases, and 10 bases stayed unmatched. This CDR3 has 15 amino acids. Germline CDR1 is MNHEY and CDR2 is SVGAGI. CDR3 protein: CASRMAPGGNYEQYF. CDR3 DNA: TGTGCCAGCAGAATGGCCCCAGGGGGCAACTACGAGCAGTACTTC.

The chain carries TRBV4-1 and TRBJ1-1, with D uncertain. V lost 3 bases to trimming and J lost 5 bases, with 16 bases between them. Germline V gene lookup returns CDR1 MGHRA and CDR2 YSYEKL. The length of the CDR3 is 15 residues. The CDR3, as DNA: TGCGCCAGCAGCCACCCGGGTGGCTATCTTACTGAAGCTTTCTTT. It codes for CASSHPGGYLTEAFF.

The rearrangement joins TRBV28 to TRBJ2-7; TRBD1 aligns across 8 bases. The V gene end was trimmed by 6 bases and the J gene end by 5 bases; junction bases not matched to a gene: 6. The CDR3 has 13 residues. CDR1 MDHEN and CDR2 SYDVKM come from the germline V gene. CDR3 loop: CASRLQGEDEQYF. The CDR3 nucleotides are TGTGCCAGCAGGTTACAGGGGGAAGACGAGCAGTACTTC.

The chain links TRBV7-6 to TRBJ2-3; 7 positions match TRBD2. The germline V gene has CDR1 SGHVS and CDR2 FNYEAQ. Trimming took 3 bases from V and 0 from J; bases not matched to a gene: 6. CDR3 length equals 16 residues. The CDR3 protein is CASSFLTSASTDTQYF. The CDR3 nucleotides read TGTGCCAGCAGCTTTTTAACTAGCGCCAGCACAGATACGCAGTATTTT.

This sequence joins TRBV28 and TRBJ1-2; D possibly corresponds to TRBD1 (6 bases). Germline CDR1 is MDHEN and CDR2 is SYDVKM. This CDR3 has 18 amino acids. V was pared by 5 bases and J by 3 bases, with 25 bases between. For the CDR3, the DNA is TGTGCCAGCAGTAGTGCGGGGGGCGCGAGTCTCTATTACTATGGCTACACCTTC. Its protein is CASSSAGGASLYYYGYTF.

V gene TRBV14 combines with J gene TRBJ1-4; D gene unclear. This CDR3 contains 15 residues. The germline gives CDR1 SGHDN, CDR2 FVKESK. Between the trimmed V and J ends, which lost 0 bases and 5 bases, there was a span of 10 bases. In nucleotides, the CDR3 is TGTGCCAGCAGCCAAGAACTCGGAGGGAATGAAAAACTGTTTTTT. Translating it yields CASSQELGGNEKLFF.

Only a few counts were recorded for this clone. V usage is TRBV2 and J usage is TRBJ2-5; D not certain. The V and J ends lost 5 bases and 9 bases respectively, with 10 bases between them. Germline V gene sequence: CDR1 SNHLY, CDR2 FYNNEI. The CDR3 spans 11 residues. CDR3 DNA sequence: TGTGCCAGCAGTACTCCTTCGGCCCAGTACTTC. Amino acid sequence: CASSTPSAQYF.

The CDR3 nucleotides read TGTGCCAGTAGTAGCTCCCGGGACAACAATGAGCAGTTCTTC. Encoded protein: CASSSSRDNNEQFF. The chain employs TRBV19 and TRBJ2-1; perhaps TRBD1 as D (6 bases). There are 14 residues in the CDR3. CDR1 and CDR2 (germline): LNHDA, SQIVND (reference sequence). V was shortened by 4 bases and J by 5 bases, with 12 bases between the two germline ends.

This clone was counted only a few times. V gene TRBV2 combines with J gene TRBJ1-2; D gene unclear. V lost 6 bases to trimming and J lost 4 bases, with 12 bases between them. Per germline, CDR1 SNHLY and CDR2 FYNNEI. There are 13 residues in the CDR3. CDR3 loop: CASREAAGYGYTF. The DNA of the CDR3 is TGTGCCAGCAGGGAGGCCGCGGGCTATGGCTACACCTTC.

This sequence joins TRBV27 and TRBJ2-3; D unresolved. CDR1 and CDR2 (germline): MNHEY, SMNVEV (reference sequence). V gave up 5 bases and J gave up 4 bases, with 10 bases separating them. The CDR3 contains 13 residues. This CDR3 reads CASSPSPADTQYF. The CDR3 DNA sequence: TGTGCCAGCAGTCCCTCGCCGGCAGATACGCAGTATTTT.

The table lists this clone with a few counts. In DNA form, the CDR3 reads TGTGCCAGCAGTTTAGGCAGGGATCACACCTTC. Translating gives CASSLGRDHTF. This chain links TRBV28 with TRBJ1-2, with D possibly being TRBD1 (5 bases). Germline CDR1 reads MDHEN; CDR2 reads SYDVKM. The CDR3 runs to 11 residues. The ends were cut back, 2 bases at V and 12 bases at J, with 10 bases in the middle.

This chain joins TRBV6-5 and TRBJ2-2; TRBD2 matches at 9 bases. The germline CDR1 and CDR2 sequences are MNHEY and SVGAGI. The CDR3 is made up of 16 amino acids. J gave up 4 bases and V 0 bases, and 3 bases lay outside the gene matches. CDR3 in amino acids: CASSYSTSGGTGELFF. Here the CDR3 DNA reads TGTGCCAGCAGTTACTCGACTAGCGGAGGCACCGGGGAGCTGTTTTTT.

CDR3 sequence: CASSDYGGTQYF. In DNA, the CDR3 is TGTGCCAGCAGTGATTATGGAGGGACCCAGTACTTC. The gene calls are TRBV25-1 and TRBJ2-5, with D possibly matching TRBD2 (5 bases). V lost 3 bases and J lost 7, with 9 bases in between. Per germline, CDR1 MGHDK and CDR2 SYGVNS. The CDR3 sequence is 12 residues long.

The J gene is TRBJ2-2, the V gene TRBV6-5; TRBD2 aligns across 12 bases. Unmatched junction bases numbered 6, after V lost 6 bases and J lost 7 bases. There are 15 residues in the CDR3. Germline V CDR1 and CDR2: MNHEY, SVGAGI. CDR3 in amino acids: CASSFRTSGNGELFF. CDR3 bases: TGTGCCAGCAGCTTTAGGACTAGCGGGAACGGGGAGCTGTTTTTT.

The J gene is TRBJ1-2, the V gene TRBV7-2; 10 bases are a match to TRBD1. This CDR3 region has 17 residues. V was pared by 5 bases and J by 3 bases, with 12 bases of the junction left unmatched. Germline V lookup: CDR1 SGHTA, CDR2 FQGNSA. For the CDR3, the DNA is TGTGCCAGCAGCCTCGGGCGATATGGACAGGGGGACTATGGCTACACCTTC. Translating gives CASSLGRYGQGDYGYTF.

V usage is TRBV28 and J usage is TRBJ1-1; D not certain. This CDR3 has 18 residues. V was cut by 4 bases and J by 1 base, with 22 bases left in between. CDR1 and CDR2 (germline): MDHEN, SYDVKM. The CDR3 region has the DNA TGTGCCAGCAGTTCCCGGGTGTTCCGCGACGCCCAGAACACTGAAGCTTTCTTT. Protein: CASSSRVFRDAQNTEAFF.

The chain recombines TRBV7-2 with TRBJ2-3; 8 bases line up with TRBD2. Per the germline V gene, CDR1 is SGHTA and CDR2 is FQGNSA. V lost 2 bases to trimming and J lost 4 bases; unmatched junction nucleotides: 2. This CDR3 has 14 amino acids. The CDR3: CASSLSSGADTQYF. The CDR3 DNA reads TGTGCCAGCAGCTTAAGTAGCGGGGCAGATACGCAGTATTTT.

The chain joins TRBV28 to TRBJ2-2, with 8 bases that match TRBD2. The germline V gene encodes CDR1 MDHEN and CDR2 SYDVKM. Trimming cost V 6 bases and J 4 bases; bases outside gene matches: 7. The CDR3 length is 15 residues. The CDR3 here is CASRPGGGGTGELFF. DNA for the CDR3: TGTGCCAGCAGACCGGGGGGGGGTGGCACCGGGGAGCTGTTTTTT.

The V gene is TRBV6-5, the J gene TRBJ2-7, with D perhaps matching TRBD1 (5 bases). CDR1 is MNHEY and CDR2 is SVGAGI in the germline V gene. Deletions cut 5 bases from V and 4 bases from J, with 15 bases between. This CDR3 region has 14 residues. The CDR3 region is CASSEQLGQYEQYF. The CDR3 coding sequence is TGTGCCAGCAGTGAGCAACTGGGGCAGTACGAGCAGTACTTC.

The rearrangement links TRBV9 to TRBJ2-5; 10 nucleotides agree with TRBD2. This CDR3 region has 14 residues. In germline, CDR1 is SGDLS, CDR2 YYNGEE. With 3 bases clipped from V and 2 bases from J, the junction kept 1 base outside the gene matches. CDR3 in amino acids: CASSALAGQETQYF. In DNA, the CDR3 is TGTGCCAGCAGCGCACTAGCGGGGCAAGAGACCCAGTACTTC.

This chain links TRBV5-4 with TRBJ2-7, with a weak D call TRBD1 (6 bases). From germline, CDR1 is SGHNT and CDR2 YYREEE (reference sequence). Between the trimmed V and J ends, which lost 1 base and 6 bases, there was a span of 14 bases. CDR3 length: 14 residues. The CDR3 is CASSLLQGVGEQYF. Here the CDR3 DNA reads TGTGCCAGCAGCTTGCTACAGGGAGTAGGCGAGCAGTACTTC.